This T cell receptor (beta chain) was documented in a study of T cells in localized non-small cell lung cancer. Study observations and caveats: Uninvolved neighboring lung showed the greatest T cell clonality, exceeding tumor.

Points on this clone: Its antigen is undetermined.

Germline V gives CDR1 SGHTA, CDR2 FQGNSA. Trimming left V 2 bases short and J 0 bases short, with 13 bases between. The CDR3 has 16 residues. Produced via immunoSEQ multiplex PCR; TCRdb's table is partial and in-frame only. The sample yields around 130,000 clones, roughly nine tenths seen once. This TCR was recovered from a female donor older than 55 with stage I lung adenocarcinoma. This specimen was peripheral blood, taken before any cancer treatment. The chain combines TRBV7-2 with TRBJ1-1; the D is unclear. The CDR3, as DNA: TGTGCCAGCAGCTTACGAGAGGTTGCCTTGAACACTGAAGCTTTCTTT. Translating it yields CASSLREVALNTEAFF.